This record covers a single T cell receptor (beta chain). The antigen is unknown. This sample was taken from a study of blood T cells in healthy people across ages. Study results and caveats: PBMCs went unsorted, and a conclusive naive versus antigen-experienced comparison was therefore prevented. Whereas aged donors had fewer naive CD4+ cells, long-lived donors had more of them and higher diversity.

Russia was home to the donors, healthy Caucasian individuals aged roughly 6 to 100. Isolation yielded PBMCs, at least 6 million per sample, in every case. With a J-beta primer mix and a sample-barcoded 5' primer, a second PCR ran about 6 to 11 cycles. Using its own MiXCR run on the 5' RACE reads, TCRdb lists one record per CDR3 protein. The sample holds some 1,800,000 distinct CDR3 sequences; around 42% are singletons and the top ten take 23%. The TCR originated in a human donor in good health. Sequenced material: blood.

The CDR3 DNA sequence: TGTGCCAGCGGAAATTCGGGGGACAGAGGCGGCTACACCTTC. Translation: CASGNSGDRGGYTF. This chain links TRBV7-9 with TRBJ1-2; 7 bases are a match to TRBD1. There are 14 residues in the CDR3. Germline-derived CDR1 and CDR2 are SEHNR and FQNEAQ (reference sequence). The V and J ends lost 8 bases and 8 bases, in that order; junction bases with no gene match: 14.